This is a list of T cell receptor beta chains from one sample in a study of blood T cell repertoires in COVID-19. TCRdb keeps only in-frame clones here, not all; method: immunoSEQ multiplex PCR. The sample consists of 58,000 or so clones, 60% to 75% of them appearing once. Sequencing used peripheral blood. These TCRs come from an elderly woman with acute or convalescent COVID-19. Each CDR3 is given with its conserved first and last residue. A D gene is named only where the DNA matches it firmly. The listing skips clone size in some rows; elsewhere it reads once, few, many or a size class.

CDR3 protein: CSASSSGFYEQYF
CDR3 DNA: TGCAGTGCTAGTTCTAGCGGGTTCTACGAGCAGTACTTC
J gene: TRBJ2-7
V gene: TRBV20-1
D gene: TRBD2
clone size: -

CDR3 protein: CASSPLGSEEDTQYF
CDR3 DNA: TGTGCCAGCTCACCACTCGGTAGCGAGGAAGATACGCAGTATTTT
J gene: TRBJ2-3
V gene: TRBV18
D gene: -
clone size: -

CDR3 protein: CASSQDKAGGRGYTF
CDR3 DNA: TGTGCCAGCAGCCAAGATAAGGCAGGGGGTCGTGGCTACACCTTC
J gene: TRBJ1-2
V gene: TRBV3-1/TRBV3-2
D gene: TRBD1
clone size: once

CDR3 protein: CASRRTLGDNSPLHF
CDR3 DNA: TGTGCCAGTAGACGGACTTTGGGAGATAATTCACCCCTCCACTTT
J gene: TRBJ1-6
V gene: TRBV19
D gene: -
clone size: -

CDR3 protein: CASSASGTGGLKTQYF
CDR3 DNA: TGTGCCAGCAGTGCATCCGGGACAGGGGGCTTGAAGACCCAGTACTTC
J gene: TRBJ2-5
V gene: TRBV7-7
D gene: TRBD1
clone size: -

CDR3 protein: CASSLRAGGGGETQYF
CDR3 DNA: TGTGCCAGCAGCTTACGAGCGGGAGGAGGAGGAGAGACCCAGTACTTC
J gene: TRBJ2-5
V gene: TRBV7-2
D gene: TRBD2
clone size: -

CDR3 protein: CAISEPMDRGSYEQYF
CDR3 DNA: TGTGCCATCAGTGAGCCGATGGACAGGGGGTCCTACGAGCAGTACTTC
J gene: TRBJ2-7
V gene: TRBV10-3
D gene: TRBD1
clone size: -

CDR3 protein: CASSWAGTGIYEQYF
CDR3 DNA: TGTGCCAGCAGCTGGGCCGGGACAGGGATCTACGAGCAGTACTTC
J gene: TRBJ2-7
V gene: TRBV7-2
D gene: TRBD1
clone size: -

CDR3 protein: CASSADRDRGYGYTF
CDR3 DNA: TGTGCCAGCAGCGCTGACCGGGACAGAGGCTATGGCTACACCTTC
J gene: TRBJ1-2
V gene: TRBV9
D gene: TRBD1
clone size: -

CDR3 protein: CASSMGAANEKLFF
CDR3 DNA: TGTGCCAGTAGTATGGGGGCAGCGAATGAAAAACTGTTTTTT
J gene: TRBJ1-4
V gene: TRBV19
D gene: -
clone size: few

CDR3 protein: CASSTPPVYEQFF
CDR3 DNA: TGTGCCAGCAGTACGCCCCCGGTTTATGAGCAGTTCTTC
J gene: TRBJ2-1
V gene: TRBV28
D gene: -
clone size: -

CDR3 protein: CATSWTSGDTYNEQFF
CDR3 DNA: TGTGCCACCAGTTGGACTAGCGGGGATACCTACAATGAGCAGTTCTTC
J gene: TRBJ2-1
V gene: TRBV24-1
D gene: TRBD2
clone size: -

CDR3 protein: CAISGLRGGETQYF
CDR3 DNA: TGTGCCATCAGTGGTCTTAGGGGAGGGGAGACCCAGTACTTC
J gene: TRBJ2-5
V gene: TRBV10-3
D gene: TRBD2
clone size: -

CDR3 protein: CASSQNSGGSYNEQFF
CDR3 DNA: TGCGCCAGCAGCCAAAACTCGGGGGGCTCCTACAATGAGCAGTTCTTC
J gene: TRBJ2-1
V gene: TRBV4-3
D gene: TRBD2
clone size: large

CDR3 protein: CASSSDRTQGEKLFF
CDR3 DNA: TGTGCCAGCTCAAGCGACCGAACTCAGGGTGAAAAACTGTTTTTT
J gene: TRBJ1-4
V gene: TRBV18
D gene: -
clone size: few

CDR3 protein: CATSRGATGGYQPQHF
CDR3 DNA: TGTGCCACCAGCAGAGGGGCCACGGGGGGCTATCAGCCCCAGCATTTT
J gene: TRBJ1-5
V gene: TRBV15
D gene: -
clone size: -

CDR3 protein: CASSFGLAEDYEQYF
CDR3 DNA: TGTGCCAGCAGCTTTGGACTAGCGGAAGACTACGAGCAGTACTTC
J gene: TRBJ2-7
V gene: TRBV7-7
D gene: TRBD2
clone size: -

CDR3 protein: CASSPGQGIGNTIYF
CDR3 DNA: TGTGCCAGCTCACCGGGACAGGGGATCGGAAACACCATATATTTT
J gene: TRBJ1-3
V gene: TRBV18
D gene: TRBD1
clone size: -

CDR3 protein: CASSPGPGQRDNEQFF
CDR3 DNA: TGCGCCAGCAGCCCCGGCCCGGGACAGAGGGATAATGAGCAGTTCTTC
J gene: TRBJ2-1
V gene: TRBV5-1
D gene: TRBD1
clone size: -

CDR3 protein: CASSRNRGYEQYF
CDR3 DNA: TGTGCCAGTAGTAGAAACAGGGGCTACGAGCAGTACTTC
J gene: TRBJ2-7
V gene: TRBV19
D gene: TRBD1
clone size: -

CDR3 protein: CASSQGVNRGATQYF
CDR3 DNA: TGTGCCAGCAGCCAAGGTGTCAATCGTGGGGCGACCCAGTACTTC
J gene: TRBJ2-5
V gene: TRBV3-1/TRBV3-2
D gene: -
clone size: -

CDR3 protein: CASSLREGETQYF
CDR3 DNA: TGTGCCAGCAGTTTACGGGAAGGAGAGACCCAGTACTTC
J gene: TRBJ2-5
V gene: TRBV27
D gene: -
clone size: -

CDR3 protein: CASSLSAGNEQYF
CDR3 DNA: TGTGCCAGCAGTTTATCAGCGGGGAACGAGCAGTACTTC
J gene: TRBJ2-7
V gene: TRBV27
D gene: TRBD2
clone size: few

CDR3 protein: CASSAETGRWETQYF
CDR3 DNA: TGTGCCAGCAGCGCCGAGACAGGGAGGTGGGAGACCCAGTACTTC
J gene: TRBJ2-5
V gene: TRBV9
D gene: -
clone size: -

CDR3 protein: CASSWTGGSNQPQHF
CDR3 DNA: TGTGCCAGCAGCTGGACAGGGGGTAGCAATCAGCCCCAGCATTTT
J gene: TRBJ1-5
V gene: TRBV7-9
D gene: TRBD1
clone size: few

CDR3 protein: CASSQDLAGVGIQYF
CDR3 DNA: TGTGCCAGCAGCCAAGATCTGGCGGGAGTGGGCATTCAGTACTTC
J gene: TRBJ2-4
V gene: TRBV4-2
D gene: TRBD2
clone size: -

CDR3 protein: CASSQELTGYGYTF
CDR3 DNA: TGTGCCAGCAGCCAAGAATTGACAGGGTATGGCTACACCTTC
J gene: TRBJ1-2
V gene: TRBV14
D gene: TRBD1
clone size: -

CDR3 protein: CASRYGTGANYGYTF
CDR3 DNA: TGTGCCAGCAGGTACGGGACAGGGGCTAACTATGGCTACACCTTC
J gene: TRBJ1-2
V gene: TRBV2
D gene: TRBD1
clone size: few

CDR3 protein: CASSDASGRAYEQFF
CDR3 DNA: TGCGCCAGCAGTGATGCGAGCGGGAGGGCGTATGAGCAGTTCTTC
J gene: TRBJ2-1
V gene: TRBV10-1
D gene: TRBD2
clone size: once

CDR3 protein: CASSLRTGAEYEQYF
CDR3 DNA: TGCGCCAGCAGCCTTCGGACAGGGGCGGAGTACGAGCAGTACTTC
J gene: TRBJ2-7
V gene: TRBV4-1
D gene: TRBD1
clone size: -

CDR3 protein: CASRAGTSNQPQHF
CDR3 DNA: TGCGCCAGCAGGGCCGGGACAAGCAATCAGCCCCAGCATTTT
J gene: TRBJ1-5
V gene: TRBV10-1
D gene: -
clone size: -

CDR3 protein: CATSTQPGTGELFF
CDR3 DNA: TGTGCCACCTCAACACAACCGGGGACCGGGGAGCTGTTTTTT
J gene: TRBJ2-2
V gene: TRBV19
D gene: -
clone size: -

CDR3 protein: CASSSTGGNEQFF
CDR3 DNA: TGTGCCAGCAGCTCGACCGGGGGCAATGAGCAGTTCTTC
J gene: TRBJ2-1
V gene: TRBV7-6
D gene: -
clone size: -